Presented here are 21 T cell receptor beta chains from one specimen sequenced in a study of blood T cell repertoires in COVID-19. This table comes from immunoSEQ multiplex PCR, and its TCRdb copy is limited to in-frame clones, with some not included. Of about 150,000 clones in the sample, approximately 78% were seen once. The specimen sequenced was peripheral blood. Receptors were obtained from an elderly man with acute or convalescent COVID-19.

The chain uses TRBV19 and TRBJ2-2; TRBD1 agrees at 8 bases. The CDR3 is 15 residues long. Germline lookup yields CDR1 LNHDA and CDR2 SQIVND (reference sequence). With 5 bases clipped from V and 3 bases from J, the junction kept 5 bases outside the gene matches. The CDR3: CASSAGTGHTGELFF. In DNA form, the CDR3 reads TGTGCCAGTAGTGCCGGGACAGGTCACACCGGGGAGCTGTTTTTT. The complete variable domain, with remaining parts taken from reference TRBV19 and TRBJ2-2, reads DGGITQSPKYLFRKEGQNVTLSCEQNLNHDAMYWYRQDPGQGLRLIYYSQIVNDFQKGDIAEGYSVSREKKESFPLTVTSAQKNPTAFYLCASSAGTGHTGELFFGEGSRLTVL.

The V gene is TRBV7-8, the J gene TRBJ1-4; 7 bases match TRBD1. This CDR3 comprises 16 residues. Germline V CDR1 and CDR2: SGHVS, FQNEAQ. V trimming: 2 bases; J trimming: 5 bases; junction bases outside the gene matches: 8. The CDR3: CASSLNSGGTNEKLFF. CDR3 sequence (DNA): TGTGCCAGCAGCTTAAACTCAGGGGGTACGAATGAAAAACTGTTTTTT.

Concerning this clone: Other DNA sequences within the sample encode an identical CDR3. The chain combines TRBV2 with TRBJ2-2, with a tentative D call TRBD1 (6 bases). CDR3 size: 13 residues. Trimming removed 8 bases at V and 4 bases at J, with 11 bases between. CDR1 and CDR2 from the germline V gene are SNHLY and FYNNEI. Here the CDR3 DNA reads TGTGCCAGCCGGCGAGGGGGCACCGGGGAGCTGTTTTTT. This translates into CASRRGGTGELFF.

This clone was observed once. The CDR3 nucleotides are TGTGCCAGCAGCGAGGGGCCTGACCCCGGCTACAATGAGCAGTTCTTC. Translated, it gives CASSEGPDPGYNEQFF. The chain employs TRBV9 and TRBJ2-1, with D perhaps TRBD1 (5 bases). The CDR3 is made up of 16 amino acids. Germline V gene sequence: CDR1 SGDLS, CDR2 YYNGEE. Trimming removed 3 bases from V and 3 bases from J, with 16 bases in between.

The V call is TRBV7-8, the J call TRBJ2-6, with 7 bases aligning to TRBD1. Trimming cost V 6 bases and J 2 bases; bases outside gene matches: 7. The CDR3 length is 16 residues. The germline V gene encodes CDR1 SGHVS and CDR2 FQNEAQ. The chain's CDR3 is CASSRTGLTGANVLTF. The CDR3 DNA is TGTGCCAGCAGTAGGACAGGCCTCACTGGGGCCAACGTCCTGACTTTC.

This chain connects TRBV5-6 to TRBJ1-2; TRBD1 might be the D (5 bases). This CDR3 spans 15 amino acids. With 1 base removed from V and 2 bases from J, the gap between germline ends came to 12 bases. Germline V gene data show CDR1 as SGHDT and CDR2 as YYEEEE. This chain's CDR3 is CASSLSVTENYGYTF. The DNA for the CDR3 is TGTGCCAGCAGCTTGTCTGTGACAGAGAACTATGGCTACACCTTC.

The chain employs TRBV2 and TRBJ2-1; maybe TRBD2 (7 bases). Germline-derived CDR1 and CDR2 are SNHLY and FYNNEI. Trimming shortened V by 8 bases and J by 4 bases, and 15 bases separated the two germline ends. The CDR3 spans 14 residues. For the CDR3, the DNA is TGTGCCAGCCAAACGGGGGGCGGGTACAATGAGCAGTTCTTC. This translates into CASQTGGGYNEQFF.

The chain combines TRBV10-3 with TRBJ1-5; the D is unclear. The CDR3 sequence is 14 residues long. With 3 bases removed from V and 3 bases from J, the gap between germline ends came to 9 bases. From germline, CDR1 is ENHRY and CDR2 SYGVKD. The CDR3 spells CAISDGVNNQPQHF. The CDR3 DNA is TGTGCCATCAGTGACGGGGTTAACAATCAGCCCCAGCATTTT.

The rearrangement joins TRBV10-3 to TRBJ2-3; no clear D. From germline, CDR1 is ENHRY and CDR2 SYGVKD. Between the trimmed V and J ends, which lost 3 bases and 5 bases, there was a span of 9 bases. The CDR3 runs to 13 residues. The CDR3 loop reads CAISERVEDTQYF. CDR3 in DNA: TGTGCCATCAGTGAAAGAGTAGAAGATACGCAGTATTTT.

The J gene is TRBJ2-7, the V gene TRBV5-1; 10 bases map to TRBD2. The germline V gene encodes CDR1 SGHRS and CDR2 YFSETQ. Losses at the gene ends were 0 bases for V and 3 bases for J; bases not matched to a gene: 3. This CDR3 has 15 amino acids. CDR3 DNA: TGCGCCAGCAGCTTGGGGCTAGCGGGGGACTACGAGCAGTACTTC. Translation gives CASSLGLAGDYEQYF.

This sequence joins TRBV6-2 or TRBV6-3 and TRBJ2-7; TRBD2 matches 7 bases. The trim removed 6 bases at V and 5 bases at J, leaving 10 bases unmatched. This CDR3 has 14 amino acids. Germline assignment: CDR1 MNHEY and CDR2 SVGEGT. CDR3 in amino acids: CASSFGLGPHEQYF. DNA for the CDR3: TGTGCCAGCAGCTTCGGACTAGGGCCCCACGAGCAGTACTTC.

The chain recombines TRBV29-1 with TRBJ1-2; a weak D match, TRBD1 (5 bases). Germline lookup yields CDR1 SQVTM and CDR2 ANQGSEA. The CDR3 covers 13 residues. V shed 6 bases and J shed 2 bases, with 13 bases lying between them. As DNA, the CDR3 is TGCAGCGTAGATGGGGGACTGAACTATGGCTACACCTTC. This translates into CSVDGGLNYGYTF.

This clone was found a few times. The J gene is TRBJ2-1, the V gene TRBV6-1, with D perhaps TRBD2 (6 bases). Trimming left V 2 bases short and J 4 bases short, with 12 bases between. The CDR3 loop spans 15 amino acids. CDR1 MNHNS and CDR2 SASEGT come from the germline V gene. The CDR3: CASSEILGGYNEQFF. CDR3 coding DNA: TGTGCCAGCAGTGAAATCTTGGGGGGTTACAATGAGCAGTTCTTC.

The V gene is TRBV7-2, the J gene TRBJ2-3, with 12 bases matching TRBD2. Per the germline V gene, CDR1 is SGHTA and CDR2 is FQGNSA. The CDR3 covers 15 residues. The junction had 1 base not matched to a gene; V was cut back by 6 bases and J by 0 bases. The CDR3 DNA follows: TGTGCCAGCAGACTAGCGGGGGGAAGCACAGATACGCAGTATTTT. Residues: CASRLAGGSTDTQYF.

J is TRBJ2-3 and V is TRBV10-3; perhaps TRBD2 as D (5 bases). The CDR3 loop spans 13 amino acids. CDR1 is ENHRY, CDR2 SYGVKD, per germline. The V end was cut by 9 bases, the J end by 3 bases, with 13 bases between. In DNA form, the CDR3 reads TGTGCCATTCGTAGCGTTGGGACAGATACGCAGTATTTT. It encodes CAIRSVGTDTQYF.

V gene TRBV11-2 combines with J gene TRBJ1-5; possible D gene TRBD1, 6 bases. Trimming left V 5 bases short and J 6 bases short, with 17 bases between. In germline, CDR1 is SGHAT, CDR2 FQNNGV. The CDR3 totals 15 residues. The CDR3 reads CASSQDPGDGQPQHF. Here the CDR3 DNA reads TGTGCCAGCAGCCAGGACCCAGGGGACGGTCAGCCCCAGCATTTT.

This chain uses TRBV6-2 or TRBV6-3 with TRBJ2-1; D is undetermined. V was pared by 0 bases and J by 8 bases, with 17 bases between. The length of the CDR3 is 16 residues. Germline CDR1 and CDR2: MNHEY and SVGEGT. The CDR3 DNA is TGTGCCAGCAGTTACTCTAGGTCAGTCGGTCAGGATGAGCAGTTCTTC. It translates to CASSYSRSVGQDEQFF.

The chain carries TRBV5-4 and TRBJ2-1; D gene uncertain. CDR3 length: 13 residues. V shed 4 bases and J shed 5 bases, with 10 bases lying between them. Per germline, CDR1 SGHNT and CDR2 YYREEE (reference sequence). This CDR3 is CASSHNTNNEQFF. CDR3 nucleotide sequence: TGTGCCAGCAGCCACAACACAAACAATGAGCAGTTCTTC.

This chain joins TRBV4-1 and TRBJ1-2; no reliable D call. The CDR3 consists of 15 residues. The germline V gene encodes CDR1 MGHRA and CDR2 YSYEKL. V was shortened by 0 bases and J by 4 bases, with 12 bases between the two germline ends. For the CDR3, the DNA is TGCGCCAGCAGCCAAGATCCACAGTTCTTCTATGGCTACACCTTC. Its translation is CASSQDPQFFYGYTF.

The chain couples TRBV2 to TRBJ1-4, with TRBD1 matching over 7 bases. Trimming took 6 bases from V and 4 from J; bases not matched to a gene: 8. Germline loops: CDR1 SNHLY, CDR2 FYNNEI. The CDR3 covers 15 residues. DNA for the CDR3: TGTGCCAGCAGGGAGGACAGGATGTATAATGAAAAACTGTTTTTT. It yields the protein CASREDRMYNEKLFF.

The CDR3 nucleotides read TGTGCCAGCAGCTCGGACAGACTACCCCCTAGACCCTATAATTCACCCCTCCACTTT. Its protein product is CASSSDRLPPRPYNSPLHF. The chain uses TRBV5-6 and TRBJ1-6; D is perhaps TRBD1 (6 bases). V dropped 3 bases and J dropped 2 bases, with 21 bases sitting between them. This CDR3 comprises 19 residues. CDR1 and CDR2 from the germline V gene are SGHDT and YYEEEE.